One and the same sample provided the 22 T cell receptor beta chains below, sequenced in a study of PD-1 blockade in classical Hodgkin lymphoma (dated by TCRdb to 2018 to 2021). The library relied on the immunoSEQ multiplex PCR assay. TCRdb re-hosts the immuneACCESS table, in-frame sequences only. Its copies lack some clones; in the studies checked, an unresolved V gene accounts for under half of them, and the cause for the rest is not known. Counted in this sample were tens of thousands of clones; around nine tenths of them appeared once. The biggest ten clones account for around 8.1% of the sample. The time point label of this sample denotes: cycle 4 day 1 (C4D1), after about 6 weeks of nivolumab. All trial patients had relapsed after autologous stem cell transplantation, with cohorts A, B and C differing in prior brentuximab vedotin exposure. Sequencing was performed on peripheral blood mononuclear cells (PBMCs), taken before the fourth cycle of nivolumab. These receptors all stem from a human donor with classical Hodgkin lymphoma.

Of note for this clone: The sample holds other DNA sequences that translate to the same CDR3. CDR3 amino acids: CASSLGTSSYEQYF. CDR3 DNA sequence: TGCGCCAGCAGCTTGGGGACTAGCAGCTACGAGCAGTACTTC. J is TRBJ2-7 and V is TRBV5-1; 8 bases agree with TRBD2. Per the germline V gene, CDR1 is SGHRS and CDR2 is YFSETQ. The CDR3 totals 14 residues. Unmatched junction bases numbered 2, after V lost 0 bases and J lost 3 bases.

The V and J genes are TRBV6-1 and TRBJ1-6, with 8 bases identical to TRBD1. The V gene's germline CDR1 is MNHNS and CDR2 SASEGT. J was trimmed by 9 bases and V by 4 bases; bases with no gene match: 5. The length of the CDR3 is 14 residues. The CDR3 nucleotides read TGTGCCAGCAGTGGGACAGGGTCGGCTTCACCCCTCCACTTT. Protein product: CASSGTGSASPLHF.

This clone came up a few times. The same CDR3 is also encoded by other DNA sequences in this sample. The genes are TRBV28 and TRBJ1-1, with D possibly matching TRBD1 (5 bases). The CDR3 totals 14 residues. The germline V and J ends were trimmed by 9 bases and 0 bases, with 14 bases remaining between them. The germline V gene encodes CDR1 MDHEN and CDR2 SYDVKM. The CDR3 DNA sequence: TGTGCCAGTGAAACTGGGGCTATGAACACTGAAGCTTTCTTT. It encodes CASETGAMNTEAFF.

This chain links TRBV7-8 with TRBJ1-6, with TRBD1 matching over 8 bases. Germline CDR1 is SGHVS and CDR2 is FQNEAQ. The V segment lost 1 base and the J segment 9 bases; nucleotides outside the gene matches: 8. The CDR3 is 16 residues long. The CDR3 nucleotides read TGTGCCAGCAGCTTAGACCCAACGACAGGGGTTTCACCCCTCCACTTT. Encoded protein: CASSLDPTTGVSPLHF. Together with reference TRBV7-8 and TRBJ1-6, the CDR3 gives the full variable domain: GAGVSQSPRYKVAKRGQDVALRCDPISGHVSLFWYQQALGQGPEFLTYFQNEAQLDKSGLPSDRFFAERPEGSVSTLKIQRTQQEDSAVYLCASSLDPTTGVSPLHFGNGTRLTVT.

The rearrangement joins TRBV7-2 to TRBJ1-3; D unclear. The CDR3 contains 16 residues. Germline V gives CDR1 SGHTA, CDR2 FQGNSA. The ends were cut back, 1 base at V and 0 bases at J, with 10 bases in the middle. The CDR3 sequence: CASSLDRASSGNTIYF. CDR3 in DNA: TGTGCCAGCAGCTTAGATCGGGCGAGCTCTGGAAACACCATATATTTT.

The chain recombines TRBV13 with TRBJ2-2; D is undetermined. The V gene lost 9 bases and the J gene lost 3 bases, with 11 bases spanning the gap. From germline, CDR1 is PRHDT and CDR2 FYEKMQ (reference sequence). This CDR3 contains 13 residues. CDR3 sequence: CARTDAYTGELFF. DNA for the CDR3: TGTGCCAGGACCGACGCCTACACCGGGGAGCTGTTTTTT.

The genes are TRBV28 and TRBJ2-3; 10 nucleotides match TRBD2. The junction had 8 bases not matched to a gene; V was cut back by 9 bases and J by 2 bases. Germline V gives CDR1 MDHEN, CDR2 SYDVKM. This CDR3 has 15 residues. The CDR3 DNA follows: TGTGCCAGTCTGCTAGCGGGGGCCTACACAGATACGCAGTATTTT. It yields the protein CASLLAGAYTDTQYF.

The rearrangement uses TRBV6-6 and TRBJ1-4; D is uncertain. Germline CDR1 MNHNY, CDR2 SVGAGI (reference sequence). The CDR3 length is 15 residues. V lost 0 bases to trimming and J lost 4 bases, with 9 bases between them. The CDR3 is CASSYSGGSNEKLFF. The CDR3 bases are TGTGCCAGCAGTTACTCCGGTGGGAGTAATGAAAAACTGTTTTTT.

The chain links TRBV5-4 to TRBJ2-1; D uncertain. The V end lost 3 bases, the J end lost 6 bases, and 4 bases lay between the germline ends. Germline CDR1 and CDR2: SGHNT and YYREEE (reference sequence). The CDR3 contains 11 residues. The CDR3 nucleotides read TGTGCCAGCAGCTGGGGCAATGAGCAGTTCTTC. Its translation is CASSWGNEQFF.

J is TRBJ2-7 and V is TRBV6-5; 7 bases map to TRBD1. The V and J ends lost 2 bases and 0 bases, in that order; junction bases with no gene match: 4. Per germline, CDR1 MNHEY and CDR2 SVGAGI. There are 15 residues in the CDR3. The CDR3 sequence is CASSYLGTASYEQYF. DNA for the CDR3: TGTGCCAGCAGTTACCTCGGGACAGCCTCCTACGAGCAGTACTTC.

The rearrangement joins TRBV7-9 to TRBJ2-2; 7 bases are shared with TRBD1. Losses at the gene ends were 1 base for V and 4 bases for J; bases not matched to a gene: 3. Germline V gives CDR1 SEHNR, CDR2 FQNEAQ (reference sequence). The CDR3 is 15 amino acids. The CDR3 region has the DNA TGTGCCAGCAGCTTAGTGAGGGGGCCCACCGGGGAGCTGTTTTTT. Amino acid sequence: CASSLVRGPTGELFF.

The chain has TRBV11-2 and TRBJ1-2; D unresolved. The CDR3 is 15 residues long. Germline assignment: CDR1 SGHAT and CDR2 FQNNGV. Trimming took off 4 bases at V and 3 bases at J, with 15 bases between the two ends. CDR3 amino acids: CASSSTSSTHYGYTF. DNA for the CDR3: TGTGCCAGCAGCTCAACTTCTTCAACTCACTATGGCTACACCTTC.

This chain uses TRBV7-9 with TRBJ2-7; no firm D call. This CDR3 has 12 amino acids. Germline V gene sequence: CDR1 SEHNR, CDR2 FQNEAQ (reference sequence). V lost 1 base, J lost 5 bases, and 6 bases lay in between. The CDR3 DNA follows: TGTGCCAGCAGCTTAGTGGCAAACGAGCAGTACTTC. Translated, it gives CASSLVANEQYF.

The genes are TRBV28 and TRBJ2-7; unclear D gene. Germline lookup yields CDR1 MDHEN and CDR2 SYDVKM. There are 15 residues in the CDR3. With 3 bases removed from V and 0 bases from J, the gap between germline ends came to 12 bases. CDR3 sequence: CASSLSALSSYEQYF. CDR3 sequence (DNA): TGTGCCAGCAGTTTGTCTGCCCTCAGCTCCTACGAGCAGTACTTC.

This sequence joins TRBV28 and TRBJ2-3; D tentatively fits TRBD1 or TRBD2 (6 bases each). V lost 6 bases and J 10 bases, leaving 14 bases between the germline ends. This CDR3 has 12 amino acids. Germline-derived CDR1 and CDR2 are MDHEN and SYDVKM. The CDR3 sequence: CASSDGQRAQYF. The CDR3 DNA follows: TGTGCCAGCAGCGACGGACAGCGGGCGCAGTATTTT.

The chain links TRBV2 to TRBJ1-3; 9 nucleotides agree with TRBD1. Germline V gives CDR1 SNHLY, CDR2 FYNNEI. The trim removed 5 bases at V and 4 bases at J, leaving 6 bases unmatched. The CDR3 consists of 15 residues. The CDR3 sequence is CASSRTGGEGNTIYF. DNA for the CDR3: TGTGCCAGCAGTAGAACAGGGGGCGAAGGAAACACCATATATTTT.

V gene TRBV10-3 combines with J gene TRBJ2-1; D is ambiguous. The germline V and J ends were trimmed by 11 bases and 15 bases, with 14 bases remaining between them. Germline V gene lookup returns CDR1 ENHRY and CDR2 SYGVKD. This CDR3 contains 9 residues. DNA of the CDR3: TGTGCCCTTACACAAGCCGGGTTCTTC. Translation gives CALTQAGFF.

CDR3 sequence (DNA): TGTGCCAGCAGTCGGCGTGATTGGGGGGGCACTGAAGCTTTCTTT. Its protein product is CASSRRDWGGTEAFF. The chain joins TRBV25-1 to TRBJ1-1; the D gene is possibly TRBD1 (5 bases). Trimming removed 5 bases at V and 4 bases at J, with 17 bases between. Per the germline V gene, CDR1 is MGHDK and CDR2 is SYGVNS. The CDR3 spans 15 residues.

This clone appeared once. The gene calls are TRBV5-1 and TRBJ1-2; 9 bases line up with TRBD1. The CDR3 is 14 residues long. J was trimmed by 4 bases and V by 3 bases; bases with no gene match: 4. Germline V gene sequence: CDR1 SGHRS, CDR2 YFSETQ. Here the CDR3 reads CASSWTGDGYGYTF. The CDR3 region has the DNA TGCGCCAGCAGCTGGACAGGGGATGGCTATGGCTACACCTTC.

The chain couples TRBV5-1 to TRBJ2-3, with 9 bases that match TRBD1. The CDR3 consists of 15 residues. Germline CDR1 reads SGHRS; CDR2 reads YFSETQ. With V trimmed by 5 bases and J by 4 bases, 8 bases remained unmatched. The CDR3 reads CASRIGTGIADTQYF. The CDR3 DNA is TGCGCCAGCAGGATAGGGACAGGGATCGCAGATACGCAGTATTTT.

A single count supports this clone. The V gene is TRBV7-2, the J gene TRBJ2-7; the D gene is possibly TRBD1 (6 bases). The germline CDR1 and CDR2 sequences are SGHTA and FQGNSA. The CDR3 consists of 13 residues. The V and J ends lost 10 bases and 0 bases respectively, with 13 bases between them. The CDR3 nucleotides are TGTGCCACAAGGACAGCGAGCTCCTACGAGCAGTACTTC. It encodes CATRTASSYEQYF.

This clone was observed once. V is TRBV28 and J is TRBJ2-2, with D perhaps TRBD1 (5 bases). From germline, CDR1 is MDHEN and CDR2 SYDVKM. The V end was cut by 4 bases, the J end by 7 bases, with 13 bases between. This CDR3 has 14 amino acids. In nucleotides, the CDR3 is TGTGCCAGCAGTTCGCAGGGTCCTGGCGGGGAGCTGTTTTTT. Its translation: CASSSQGPGGELFF.